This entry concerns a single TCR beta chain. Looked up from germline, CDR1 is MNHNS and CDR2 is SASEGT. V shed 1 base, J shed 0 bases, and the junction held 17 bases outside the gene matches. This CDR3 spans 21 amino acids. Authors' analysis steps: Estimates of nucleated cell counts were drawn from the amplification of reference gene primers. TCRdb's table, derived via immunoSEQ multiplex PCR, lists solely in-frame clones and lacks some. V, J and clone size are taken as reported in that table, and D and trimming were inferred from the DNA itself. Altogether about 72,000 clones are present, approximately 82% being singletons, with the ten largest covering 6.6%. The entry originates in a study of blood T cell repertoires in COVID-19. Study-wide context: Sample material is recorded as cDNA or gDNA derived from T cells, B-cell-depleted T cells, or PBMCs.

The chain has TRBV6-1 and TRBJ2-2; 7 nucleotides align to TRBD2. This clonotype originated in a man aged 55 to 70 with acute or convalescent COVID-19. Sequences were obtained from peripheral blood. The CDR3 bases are TGTGCCAGCAGTGAAGTCGGCTTTGGAAGTTCGGGGGGTACGAACACCGGGGAGCTGTTTTTT. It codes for CASSEVGFGSSGGTNTGELFF.